These 13 T cell receptor beta chains were all obtained from the same sample, sequenced in a study of radiation and T cells in renal cell carcinoma (dated by TCRdb to about 2020). Libraries were constructed by the immunoSEQ multiplex PCR assay. Held by TCRdb, this immuneACCESS table contains in-frame sequences only and omits some clones. Under half of the omission traces to an unresolved V gene where checked; the cause of the rest is unknown. Across this sample there are 130,000 or so clones, with around four fifths seen only once. The top ten constitute approximately 22% of the sample. The sample's time point, from its label and the paper: baseline pretreatment blood. The treatment or condition label, read with the paper, signifies: 15 Gy SBRT to primary tumor, nephrectomy 4 weeks later. The sequenced sample was blood, obtained from a patient whose treatment included radiotherapy and nephrectomy. The receptors shown here come from a woman between 45 and 65 years old with renal cell carcinoma.

CDR3 in amino acids: CASSPVQQNNSPLHF. The CDR3 coding sequence is TGTGCCAGCTCACCAGTTCAGCAGAATAATTCACCCCTCCACTTT. V is TRBV18 and J is TRBJ1-6, with D unclear. Trimming cost V 2 bases and J 5 bases, with 10 bases left between them. Germline CDR1 and CDR2: KGHSH and LQKENI. The CDR3 spans 15 residues.

This chain joins TRBV11-2 and TRBJ2-7, with 7 bases aligning to TRBD1. V gave up 5 bases and J gave up 2 bases; unmatched junction bases: 6. Germline V lookup: CDR1 SGHAT, CDR2 FQNNGV. The CDR3 is 14 residues long. The CDR3 region is CASSVSGTAYEQYF. The CDR3 DNA follows: TGTGCCAGCAGCGTATCCGGGACAGCCTACGAGCAGTACTTC.

The table lists this clone with a few counts. This chain connects TRBV6-5 to TRBJ1-2; D is ambiguous. The CDR3 has 13 amino acids. The germline V gene has CDR1 MNHEY and CDR2 SVGAGI. Trimming took off 0 bases at V and 5 bases at J, with 7 bases between the two ends. The CDR3: CASSYSSVYGYTF. Here the CDR3 DNA reads TGTGCCAGCAGTTACTCGTCTGTTTATGGCTACACCTTC.

The chain has TRBV7-2 and TRBJ1-1, with D maybe TRBD1 (6 bases). Looked up from germline, CDR1 is SGHTA and CDR2 is FQGNSA. Trimming cost V 0 bases and J 3 bases, with 11 bases left between them. This CDR3 has 15 amino acids. The CDR3 reads CASSLAGGRDTEAFF. The CDR3 region has the DNA TGTGCCAGCAGCTTAGCGGGGGGCAGGGACACTGAAGCTTTCTTT.

The gene calls are TRBV5-1 and TRBJ1-2; TRBD1 might be the D (5 bases). The CDR3 spans 14 residues. Trimming stripped 4 bases from V and 3 bases from J, with 13 bases between. Germline V lookup: CDR1 SGHRS, CDR2 YFSETQ. CDR3 nucleotide sequence: TGCGCCAGCAGCCTCCCGGGGGAGGACTATGGCTACACCTTC. Encoded protein: CASSLPGEDYGYTF. The whole variable domain, remainder taken from reference TRBV5-1 and TRBJ1-2, is KAGVTQTPRYLIKTRGQQVTLSCSPISGHRSVSWYQQTPGQGLQFLFEYFSETQRNKGNFPGRFSGRQFSNSRSEMNVSTLELGDSALYLCASSLPGEDYGYTFGSGTRLTVV.

The CDR3: CASSFDRRSYNEQFF. DNA of the CDR3: TGTGCCAGCAGCTTTGACAGAAGATCCTACAATGAGCAGTTCTTC. The chain uses TRBV5-4 and TRBJ2-1; TRBD1 might be the D (5 bases). Germline loops: CDR1 SGHNT, CDR2 YYREEE (reference sequence). The CDR3 has 15 residues. Deletions cut 2 bases from V and 1 base from J, with 10 bases between.

The V gene is TRBV7-2, the J gene TRBJ1-2; 8 bases agree with TRBD1. The CDR3 loop spans 13 amino acids. CDR1 SGHTA and CDR2 FQGNSA come from the germline V gene. V lost 8 bases, J lost 5 bases, and 7 bases stayed unmatched. The CDR3 is CASSQGARYGYTF. The CDR3 DNA is TGTGCCAGCTCGCAGGGGGCGCGGTATGGCTACACCTTC.

The V gene is TRBV29-1, the J gene TRBJ1-1; D is uncertain. Germline loops: CDR1 SQVTM, CDR2 ANQGSEA. CDR3 length: 14 amino acids. The ends were cut back, 1 base at V and 5 bases at J, with 14 bases in the middle. In DNA form, the CDR3 reads TGCAGCGTTGAAGCCCCCCCTCTCGGGACTGAAGCTTTCTTT. The encoded protein is CSVEAPPLGTEAFF.

V usage is TRBV5-6 and J usage is TRBJ2-2; 7 bases fit TRBD2. Germline V lookup: CDR1 SGHDT, CDR2 YYEEEE. This CDR3 comprises 13 residues. Trimming removed 4 bases from V and 8 bases from J; junction bases left unmatched: 5. This CDR3 reads CASSQGLTGELFF. The CDR3 DNA reads TGTGCCAGCAGCCAGGGACTAACGGGGGAGCTGTTTTTT. The full variable domain, completed using reference TRBV5-6 and TRBJ2-2, is DAGVTQSPTHLIKTRGQQVTLRCSPKSGHDTVSWYQQALGQGPQFIFQYYEEEERQRGNFPDRFSGHQFPNYSSELNVNALLLGDSALYLCASSQGLTGELFFGEGSRLTVL.

The gene calls are TRBV30 and TRBJ2-1; D is ambiguous. CDR1 is GTSNPN and CDR2 is SVGIG in the germline V gene (reference sequence). The CDR3 extends over 11 amino acids. V lost 3 bases to trimming and J lost 5 bases, with 5 bases between them. As DNA, the CDR3 is TGTGCCTGGAGCCAAAACAATGAGCAGTTCTTC. Its protein product is CAWSQNNEQFF.

This clone was recorded only once. CDR3 nucleotide sequence: TGCGCCAGCAGACCGCTAGCGGGAGTGGGGAATGAGCAGTTCTTC. It is translated as CASRPLAGVGNEQFF. The chain has TRBV10-2 and TRBJ2-1; 10 bases are shared with TRBD2. The V gene end was trimmed by 6 bases and the J gene end by 7 bases; junction bases not matched to a gene: 9. There are 15 residues in the CDR3. The germline V gene has CDR1 WSHSY and CDR2 SAAADI.

This rearrangement joins TRBV4-3 to TRBJ1-4; D gene unclear. In germline, CDR1 is LGHNA, CDR2 YSLEER. V shed 0 bases and J shed 8 bases, with 10 bases lying between them. The CDR3 sequence is 14 residues long. The CDR3, as DNA: TGCGCCAGCAGCCAAGAACCTAACGGAGAAAAACTGTTTTTT. Translation: CASSQEPNGEKLFF.

The V and J genes are TRBV11-2 and TRBJ1-1, with 9 bases fitting TRBD1. The CDR3 is 14 amino acids. With 3 bases clipped from V and 7 bases from J, the junction kept 6 bases outside the gene matches. In germline, CDR1 is SGHAT, CDR2 FQNNGV. CDR3 DNA sequence: TGTGCCAGCAGCTTGGGACAGGGAGGGGTTGAAGCTTTCTTT. It specifies CASSLGQGGVEAFF.